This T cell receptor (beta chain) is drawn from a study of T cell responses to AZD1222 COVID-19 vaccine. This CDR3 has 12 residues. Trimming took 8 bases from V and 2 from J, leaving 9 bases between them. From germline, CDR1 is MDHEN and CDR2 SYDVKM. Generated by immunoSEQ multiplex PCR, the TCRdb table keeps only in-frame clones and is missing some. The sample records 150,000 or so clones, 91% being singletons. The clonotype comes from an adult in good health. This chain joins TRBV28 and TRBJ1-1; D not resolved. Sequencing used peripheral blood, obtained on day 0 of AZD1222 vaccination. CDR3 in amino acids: CASRTVNTEAFF. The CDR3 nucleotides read TGTGCCAGCCGAACAGTAAACACTGAAGCTTTCTTT.